The present entry profiles one T cell receptor beta chain with its context. The data are from a study of technical replicates of blood from a handful of donors. J gave up 3 bases and V 4 bases, and 9 bases lay outside the gene matches. This CDR3 spans 15 amino acids. Germline V gives CDR1 SGHDN, CDR2 FVKESK. Measured with immunoSEQ multiplex PCR; TCRdb has only the in-frame clones, and not every one. Of fewer than 85,000 clones in the sample, roughly 96% were seen once. The V gene is TRBV14, the J gene TRBJ2-7, with 7 bases fitting TRBD2. Sequenced input: T cells isolated from PBMCs. The clonotype was recovered from a human donor in good health. The CDR3 here is CASSPHARGVYEQYF. The CDR3 DNA reads TGTGCCAGCAGCCCCCACGCACGGGGGGTCTACGAGCAGTACTTC.